Presented here are 24 T cell receptor beta chains from one specimen sequenced in a study of blood T cell repertoires in COVID-19. The assay was immunoSEQ multiplex PCR, and TCRdb's table has in-frame clones only and misses some. The sample has about 100,000 clones, around 93% seen once. The sequencing input was peripheral blood. These receptors were collected from a human donor with active COVID-19. The donor label of this sample is uncertain.

As for this clone: Other nucleotide sequences from this sample produce the same CDR3. J is TRBJ1-1 and V is TRBV27; no firm D call. Germline V gene data show CDR1 as MNHEY and CDR2 as SMNVEV (reference sequence). Trimming took off 0 bases at V and 5 bases at J, with 7 bases between the two ends. The CDR3 is 13 amino acids. CDR3 protein: CASSLSGGTEAFF. CDR3 DNA: TGTGCCAGCAGTTTATCGGGAGGAACTGAAGCTTTCTTT.

V is TRBV9 and J is TRBJ2-3; a possible D gene is TRBD2 (6 bases). V gave up 3 bases and J gave up 8 bases, with 16 bases separating them. This CDR3 has 14 amino acids. Germline-derived CDR1 and CDR2 are SGDLS and YYNGEE. The CDR3 region is CASSANAVSGTQYF. DNA of the CDR3: TGTGCCAGCAGCGCTAACGCGGTTAGCGGTACGCAGTATTTT.

This sequence joins TRBV2 and TRBJ1-6, with D possibly matching TRBD1 (6 bases). Germline loops: CDR1 SNHLY, CDR2 FYNNEI. Deletions cut 5 bases from V and 5 bases from J, with 16 bases between. The CDR3 loop spans 16 amino acids. The CDR3 DNA reads as TGTGCCAGCAGTCTCAGGAGGGGGACTAATAATTCACCCCTCCACTTT. This gives the protein CASSLRRGTNNSPLHF.

This chain joins TRBV4-2 and TRBJ2-7; 13 bases line up with TRBD2. V shed 4 bases, J shed 5 bases, and the junction held 2 bases outside the gene matches. CDR1 is LGHNA, CDR2 YNFKEQ, per germline. The CDR3 is 14 amino acids. The CDR3 DNA reads as TGTGCCAGCAGCCCAGGGACTAGCGGGGACGAGCAGTACTTC. Its protein is CASSPGTSGDEQYF.

This chain connects TRBV10-3 to TRBJ1-1, with a weak D call TRBD1 (5 bases). Germline loops: CDR1 ENHRY, CDR2 SYGVKD. Trimming removed 4 bases at V and 6 bases at J, with 18 bases between. CDR3 size: 15 residues. The CDR3 is CAISVSRQGGAEAFF. The CDR3 coding sequence is TGTGCCATCAGTGTAAGTAGGCAGGGAGGCGCTGAAGCTTTCTTT.

The CDR3 is CSASPIQGAVAFF. CDR3 in DNA: TGCAGTGCTAGTCCGATACAGGGGGCTGTTGCTTTCTTT. V is TRBV20-1 and J is TRBJ1-1; 9 bases match TRBD1. Germline V gives CDR1 DFQATT, CDR2 SNEGSKA (reference sequence). The CDR3 is 13 residues long. V dropped 3 bases and J dropped 11; count of bases not matched to a gene: 10.

The V call is TRBV11-3, the J call TRBJ2-5; D is ambiguous. There are 14 residues in the CDR3. Germline V gives CDR1 SGHNT, CDR2 YENEEA. V was shortened by 0 bases and J by 5 bases, with 10 bases between the two germline ends. CDR3 sequence: CASSLDSGSETQYF. CDR3 DNA sequence: TGTGCCAGCAGCTTAGATTCCGGTTCGGAGACCCAGTACTTC. Full variable domain (rest looked up from reference TRBV11-3 and TRBJ2-5): EAGVVQSPRYKIIEKKQPVAFWCNPISGHNTLYWYLQNLGQGPELLIRYENEEAVDDSQLPKDRFSAERLKGVDSTLKIQPAELGDSAVYLCASSLDSGSETQYFGPGTRLLVL.

The V gene is TRBV3-1 (or the pseudogene TRBV3-2), the J gene TRBJ2-2; 7 positions agree with TRBD2. From germline, CDR1 is LGHDT and CDR2 YNNKEL (reference sequence). V dropped 8 bases and J dropped 3; count of bases not matched to a gene: 0. This CDR3 is built from 12 residues. Here the CDR3 reads CASGGDTGELFF. In DNA form, the CDR3 reads TGTGCCAGCGGGGGGGACACCGGGGAGCTGTTTTTT.

V and J are TRBV10-2 and TRBJ2-1, with 10 positions matching TRBD2. After removal of 3 bases from V and 4 bases from J, the junction contained 6 bases not matched to a gene. The CDR3 spans 16 residues. Germline-derived CDR1 and CDR2 are WSHSY and SAAADI. CDR3 protein: CASSDPSGGAYNEQFF. As DNA, the CDR3 is TGCGCCAGCAGTGATCCTAGCGGGGGAGCATACAATGAGCAGTTCTTC.

This chain uses TRBV7-2 with TRBJ1-4, with TRBD1 matching 8 bases. The junction had 4 bases not matched to a gene; V was cut back by 2 bases and J by 5 bases. Germline CDR1 SGHTA, CDR2 FQGNSA. CDR3 length: 15 amino acids. The CDR3 DNA sequence: TGTGCCAGCAGCTTACAGACAGGGGCGAATGAAAAACTGTTTTTT. It yields the protein CASSLQTGANEKLFF.

This chain joins TRBV29-1 and TRBJ2-7, with a weak D call TRBD2 (5 bases). V lost 7 bases to trimming and J lost 0 bases, with 13 bases between them. Germline V CDR1 and CDR2: SQVTM, ANQGSEA. The length of the CDR3 is 13 residues. The CDR3 here is CSGSDGGSYEQYF. The CDR3 bases are TGCAGCGGATCGGACGGAGGCTCCTACGAGCAGTACTTC.

The chain has TRBV5-4 and TRBJ2-3, with TRBD2 identical over 7 bases. The CDR3 loop spans 15 amino acids. Germline V lookup: CDR1 SGHNT, CDR2 YYREEE (reference sequence). The J segment lost 1 base and the V segment lost 4 bases, leaving 6 bases of the junction unmatched. CDR3 sequence reads: CASSEVAGGTDTQYF. The CDR3 coding sequence is TGTGCCAGCAGCGAAGTTGCGGGGGGCACAGATACGCAGTATTTT.

The chain couples TRBV19 to TRBJ1-5; perhaps TRBD1 as D (6 bases). Germline V gene data show CDR1 as LNHDA and CDR2 as SQIVND (reference sequence). V was clipped by 8 bases and J by 9 bases, with 14 bases between them. The CDR3 runs to 12 residues. The chain's CDR3 is CASADRSLPQHF. CDR3 in DNA: TGTGCCAGTGCCGACAGGTCTTTGCCCCAGCATTTT. Combining the CDR3 with reference TRBV19 and TRBJ1-5 gives the whole variable domain DGGITQSPKYLFRKEGQNVTLSCEQNLNHDAMYWYRQDPGQGLRLIYYSQIVNDFQKGDIAEGYSVSREKKESFPLTVTSAQKNPTAFYLCASADRSLPQHFGDGTRLSIL.

The genes are TRBV6-5 and TRBJ2-7; D is possibly TRBD1 (5 bases). The V gene's germline CDR1 is MNHEY and CDR2 SVGAGI. The CDR3 is 12 residues long. V shed 6 bases and J shed 7 bases, with 13 bases lying between them. The CDR3 bases are TGTGCCAGCAGGCAGGGATTTAGGGAGCAGTACTTC. Protein product: CASRQGFREQYF.

V is TRBV28 and J is TRBJ2-1; D is perhaps TRBD1 (5 bases). The germline gives CDR1 MDHEN, CDR2 SYDVKM. This CDR3 region has 13 residues. With 10 bases removed from V and 4 bases from J, the gap between germline ends came to 14 bases. The CDR3 reads CATTRQLYNEQFF. CDR3 DNA: TGTGCCACGACGAGACAGCTTTACAATGAGCAGTTCTTC. Complete variable domain (other parts from reference TRBV28 and TRBJ2-1): DVKVTQSSRYLVKRTGEKVFLECVQDMDHENMFWYRQDPGLGLRLIYFSYDVKMKEKGDIPEGYSVSREKKERFSLILESASTNQTSMYLCATTRQLYNEQFFGPGTRLTVL.

The chain couples TRBV7-9 to TRBJ1-1; 9 nucleotides agree with TRBD1. The junction had 4 bases not matched to a gene; V was cut back by 5 bases and J by 0 bases. The CDR3 sequence is 15 residues long. Germline V lookup: CDR1 SEHNR, CDR2 FQNEAQ (reference sequence). This chain's CDR3 is CASSEDRGMNTEAFF. The DNA for the CDR3 is TGTGCCAGCAGCGAGGACAGGGGAATGAACACTGAAGCTTTCTTT.

This chain's CDR3 is CASSFKATTNEKLFF. The CDR3 coding sequence is TGTGCCAGCAGTTTCAAAGCTACAACTAATGAAAAACTGTTTTTT. The V call is TRBV6-5, the J call TRBJ1-4; D is ambiguous. The V gene lost 4 bases and the J gene lost 0 bases, with 9 bases spanning the gap. This CDR3 region has 15 residues. Per germline, CDR1 MNHEY and CDR2 SVGAGI.

The chain links TRBV19 to TRBJ1-5; D is uncertain. The CDR3 spans 13 residues. The V gene's germline CDR1 is LNHDA and CDR2 SQIVND (reference sequence). Trimming pared 7 bases from V and 2 bases from J, leaving 9 bases between. Here the CDR3 reads CASNPLGNQPQHF. In DNA, the CDR3 is TGTGCCAGTAACCCTTTAGGCAATCAGCCCCAGCATTTT. The complete variable domain, with remaining parts taken from reference TRBV19 and TRBJ1-5, reads DGGITQSPKYLFRKEGQNVTLSCEQNLNHDAMYWYRQDPGQGLRLIYYSQIVNDFQKGDIAEGYSVSREKKESFPLTVTSAQKNPTAFYLCASNPLGNQPQHFGDGTRLSIL.

The chain recombines TRBV9 with TRBJ2-7, with 7 bases lining up with TRBD1. The J segment lost 4 bases and the V segment lost 0 bases, leaving 7 bases of the junction unmatched. The CDR3 covers 15 residues. The germline CDR1 and CDR2 sequences are SGDLS and YYNGEE. CDR3 DNA sequence: TGTGCCAGCAGCGTAGAAGGGGGCGAAATTTACGAGCAGTACTTC. It specifies CASSVEGGEIYEQYF.

The chain links TRBV19 to TRBJ1-1, with 7 bases matching TRBD1. Germline V lookup: CDR1 LNHDA, CDR2 SQIVND (reference sequence). The V segment lost 1 base and the J segment 1 base; nucleotides outside the gene matches: 6. This CDR3 has 16 residues. The CDR3 DNA follows: TGTGCCAGTAGTATAGCCGTGGGACAGACGAACACTGAAGCTTTCTTT. Its protein product is CASSIAVGQTNTEAFF.

The gene calls are TRBV7-2 and TRBJ1-6; D ambiguous. This CDR3 is 13 amino acids long. The ends were cut back, 2 bases at V and 7 bases at J, with 6 bases in the middle. CDR1 is SGHTA, CDR2 FQGNSA, per germline. The CDR3 sequence is CASSLKRNSPLHF. CDR3 bases: TGTGCCAGCAGCTTAAAGAGGAATTCACCCCTCCACTTT.

The rearrangement links TRBV2 to TRBJ1-2, with D possibly TRBD1 on 5 matching bases. The V gene lost 7 bases and the J gene lost 2 bases, with 11 bases spanning the gap. This CDR3 region has 13 residues. Looked up from germline, CDR1 is SNHLY and CDR2 is FYNNEI. The CDR3 spells CASMGRGNYGYTF. In DNA form, the CDR3 reads TGTGCCAGCATGGGACGGGGGAACTATGGCTACACCTTC.

This sequence joins TRBV5-5 and TRBJ1-1, with 11 bases that match TRBD1. The germline V gene has CDR1 SGHKS and CDR2 YYEKEE (reference sequence). The CDR3 has 13 residues. Trimming cost V 3 bases and J 6 bases; bases outside gene matches: 1. CDR3 DNA sequence: TGTGCCAGCAGCTGGACAGGGGGCGCTGAAGCTTTCTTT. It translates to CASSWTGGAEAFF. The full variable domain, completed using reference TRBV5-5 and TRBJ1-1, is DAGVTQSPTHLIKTRGQQVTLRCSPISGHKSVSWYQQVLGQGPQFIFQYYEKEERGRGNFPDRFSARQFPNYSSELNVNALLLGDSALYLCASSWTGGAEAFFGQGTRLTVV.

This clone occurred once. The V and J genes are TRBV12-5 and TRBJ2-7, with TRBD1 matching over 9 bases. Germline loops: CDR1 LGHNT, CDR2 FRNRAP. This CDR3 is 20 amino acids long. Germline trimming cut 5 bases from V and 7 bases from J; bases unmatched to any gene: 27. The CDR3 nucleotides are TGTGCTAGTGGTCCCAGGGACAGGGCTCTTCGTGACACCCTGTCGGGTGAGCAGTACTTC. Translated: CASGPRDRALRDTLSGEQYF. The full variable domain, completed using reference TRBV12-5 and TRBJ2-7, is DARVTQTPRHKVTEMGQEVTMRCQPILGHNTVFWYRQTMMQGLELLAYFRNRAPLDDSGMPKDRFSAEMPDATLATLKIQPSEPRDSAVYFCASGPRDRALRDTLSGEQYFGPGTRLTVT.